The TCR beta chain described here comes from a study of Graves' ophthalmopathy and Graves' hyperthyroidism. Researchers took RNA transcripts and amplified TCR beta CDR3 regions from them. The first-round RT-PCR employed HTBI primers together with the Qiagen OneStep RT-PCR kit. A multiplex PCR was then performed as the second round. TCRdb processed the multiplex PCR reads anew with MiXCR; each CDR3 protein has one entry. The sample records 150,000 to 200,000 distinct CDR3 sequences, 39% being singletons. There are 14 residues in the CDR3. Trimming stripped 2 bases from V and 2 bases from J, with 6 bases between. From germline, CDR1 is SGHNT and CDR2 YENEEA. This clonotype was detected ten times or more.

The sequenced sample consisted of peripheral blood. This clonotype was sampled from a man in his thirties or forties with Graves' ophthalmopathy. The rearrangement links TRBV11-3 to TRBJ2-2, with D hard to call. The CDR3 reads CASSLPINTGELFF. DNA for the CDR3: TGTGCCAGCAGCTTACCAATTAACACCGGGGAGCTGTTTTTT.